These 22 T cell receptor beta chains share one sample of origin, sequenced in a study of CD4+ T cells in melanoma. Profiling relied on immunoSEQ multiplex PCR, and the TCRdb table lists in-frame clones only, not all of them. The repertoire has more than 15,000 clones, 81% of them found once; the top ten carry approximately 5.4%. The specimen sequenced was cells from a culture (not recorded whether cultured in vitro). The receptors were gathered from a human donor with melanoma.

The chain links TRBV6-5 to TRBJ2-2, with D possibly being TRBD1 (6 bases). There are 15 residues in the CDR3. Germline V CDR1 and CDR2: MNHEY, SVGAGI. The CDR3 coding sequence is TGTGGGACAGCAAGGGGGACCACGAACACCGGGGAGCTGTTTTTT. Translated, it gives CGTARGTTNTGELFF.

This chain uses TRBV6-5 with TRBJ1-3; TRBD1 is a possible D gene (5 bases). Between the trimmed V and J ends, which lost 8 bases and 0 bases, there was a span of 8 bases. This CDR3 has 13 amino acids. Germline-derived CDR1 and CDR2 are MNHEY and SVGAGI. CDR3 nucleotide sequence: TGTGCCAGCGGGGGGTTCTCTGGAAACACCATATATTTT. Translation: CASGGFSGNTIYF.

The rearrangement links TRBV9 to TRBJ2-3, with D perhaps TRBD1 or TRBD2 (5 bases each). Germline assignment: CDR1 SGDLS and CDR2 YYNGEE. The V end was cut by 3 bases, the J end by 3 bases, with 11 bases between. The CDR3 extends over 14 amino acids. CDR3 sequence reads: CASSERDRTDTQYF. The CDR3 bases are TGTGCCAGCAGCGAACGGGACCGAACAGATACGCAGTATTTT.

The chain carries TRBV7-2 and TRBJ2-7; TRBD2 is a possible D gene (5 bases). CDR3 length equals 13 residues. Trimming removed 2 bases from V and 5 bases from J, with 10 bases in between. Germline CDR1 is SGHTA and CDR2 is FQGNSA. Here the CDR3 reads CASSLTFGDEQYF. The CDR3 DNA reads TGTGCCAGCAGCTTAACGTTCGGGGACGAGCAGTACTTC. The whole variable domain, filled in from reference TRBV7-2 and TRBJ2-7, reads GAGVSQSPSNKVTEKGKDVELRCDPISGHTALYWYRQSLGQGLEFLIYFQGNSAPDKSGLPSDRFSAERTGGSVSTLTIQRTQQEDSAVYLCASSLTFGDEQYFGPGTRLTVT.

J is TRBJ2-2 and V is TRBV2, with 11 positions matching TRBD2. The germline gives CDR1 SNHLY, CDR2 FYNNEI. V shed 5 bases and J 2 bases; nucleotides not matched to a gene: 7. The CDR3 sequence is 17 residues long. The DNA of the CDR3 is TGTGCCAGCAGTCAGACTAGCGGGGATTTTAACACCGGGGAGCTGTTTTTT. This sequence encodes CASSQTSGDFNTGELFF.

This clone was counted a few times. The rearrangement uses TRBV7-2 and TRBJ2-7; TRBD1 aligns across 9 bases. The germline V gene has CDR1 SGHTA and CDR2 FQGNSA. The CDR3 runs to 15 residues. After removal of 1 base from V and 5 bases from J, the junction contained 6 bases not matched to a gene. CDR3 sequence: CASSLVGDRADEQYF. The CDR3 DNA reads TGTGCCAGCAGCTTAGTTGGGGACAGGGCAGACGAGCAGTACTTC.

The V gene is TRBV7-3, the J gene TRBJ2-7; 10 bases line up with TRBD2. Per the germline V gene, CDR1 is SGHTA and CDR2 is FQGTGA. This CDR3 is 15 amino acids long. The V segment lost 2 bases and the J segment 5 bases; nucleotides outside the gene matches: 6. CDR3 amino acids: CASSLLAGGRNEQYF. In nucleotides, the CDR3 is TGTGCCAGCAGCTTATTAGCGGGGGGTAGGAACGAGCAGTACTTC.

This sequence joins TRBV7-9 and TRBJ2-3; unclear D gene. Trimming cost V 2 bases and J 0 bases, with 6 bases left between them. The CDR3 spans 14 residues. CDR1 and CDR2 from the germline V gene are SEHNR and FQNEAQ (reference sequence). The CDR3 DNA sequence: TGTGCCAGCAGCTTACTGGGCAGCACAGATACGCAGTATTTT. It yields the protein CASSLLGSTDTQYF.

The V and J genes are TRBV4-1 and TRBJ2-5; D is uncertain. The CDR3 has 15 residues. Germline assignment: CDR1 MGHRA and CDR2 YSYEKL. Trimming stripped 0 bases from V and 5 bases from J, with 13 bases between. The CDR3 region has the DNA TGCGCCAGCAGCCAAGATTGGGATGGTCGGGAGACCCAGTACTTC. This codes for CASSQDWDGRETQYF.

The J gene is TRBJ1-1, the V gene TRBV7-8; TRBD1 aligns across 7 bases. This CDR3 is built from 15 residues. CDR1 and CDR2 from the germline V gene are SGHVS and FQNEAQ. V shed 5 bases and J 3 bases; nucleotides not matched to a gene: 9. CDR3 nucleotides: TGTGCCAGCAGCCCACGGCGGGACAGATACACTGAAGCTTTCTTT. Encoded protein: CASSPRRDRYTEAFF.

V and J are TRBV19 and TRBJ1-3, with 10 bases matching TRBD1. Unmatched junction bases numbered 10, after V lost 5 bases and J lost 3 bases. CDR1 LNHDA and CDR2 SQIVND come from the germline V gene (reference sequence). This CDR3 contains 17 residues. CDR3: CASSDFIRDRGGNTIYF. DNA for the CDR3: TGTGCCAGTAGTGATTTCATCAGGGACAGGGGTGGAAACACCATATATTTT.

The sample holds one count of this clone. The chain couples TRBV6-5 to TRBJ1-2; D gene unclear. V was trimmed by 4 bases and J by 1 base, leaving 10 bases between them. The CDR3 runs 14 residues. Germline CDR1 and CDR2: MNHEY and SVGAGI. The CDR3 DNA sequence: TGTGCCAGCAGTTCCTTACAGATTAACTATGGCTACACCTTC. Encoded protein: CASSSLQINYGYTF.

Here the CDR3 DNA reads TGTGCCAGCAGCTTGTGGAGCTCCTACGAGCAGTACTTC. It specifies CASSLWSSYEQYF. The rearrangement uses TRBV5-4 and TRBJ2-7; D is uncertain. Germline CDR1 and CDR2: SGHNT and YYREEE (reference sequence). The CDR3 runs to 13 residues. Trimming shortened V by 1 base and J by 0 bases, and 5 bases separated the two germline ends.

This chain links TRBV6-1 with TRBJ2-7, with D maybe TRBD2 (7 bases). V dropped 9 bases and J dropped 3 bases, with 15 bases sitting between them. Germline V gene data show CDR1 as MNHNS and CDR2 as SASEGT. The CDR3 extends over 13 amino acids. CDR3 loop: CARGEGGIYEQYF. The DNA of the CDR3 is TGTGCCAGGGGTGAGGGGGGGATCTACGAGCAGTACTTC.

CDR3 protein: CASSPRGIGGYTF. For the CDR3, the DNA is TGTGCCAGTAGCCCACGGGGCATCGGTGGCTACACCTTC. The rearrangement links TRBV19 to TRBJ1-2, with D tentatively TRBD1 (5 bases). V was clipped by 6 bases and J by 7 bases, with 15 bases between them. The CDR3 length is 13 residues. Germline CDR1 reads LNHDA; CDR2 reads SQIVND (reference sequence). Variable domain in full (rest from reference TRBV19 and TRBJ1-2): DGGITQSPKYLFRKEGQNVTLSCEQNLNHDAMYWYRQDPGQGLRLIYYSQIVNDFQKGDIAEGYSVSREKKESFPLTVTSAQKNPTAFYLCASSPRGIGGYTFGSGTRLTVV.

This clone was seen only a few times. The chain has TRBV5-1 and TRBJ1-6; D is perhaps TRBD1 (5 bases). In germline, CDR1 is SGHRS, CDR2 YFSETQ. This CDR3 has 13 residues. V was pared by 4 bases and J by 7 bases, with 9 bases between. The DNA for the CDR3 is TGCGCCAGCAGCCGCGCAGGGAATTCACCCCTCCACTTT. Amino acids: CASSRAGNSPLHF.

The J gene is TRBJ1-2, the V gene TRBV25-1; D not certain. Between the trimmed V and J ends, which lost 5 bases and 3 bases, there was a span of 7 bases. CDR3 size: 12 residues. Per the germline V gene, CDR1 is MGHDK and CDR2 is SYGVNS. The CDR3 region has the DNA TGTGCCAGCAGTACTAATCACTATGGCTACACCTTC. Translated, it gives CASSTNHYGYTF.

The chain joins TRBV10-3 to TRBJ2-7, with a tentative D call TRBD2 (7 bases). V was shortened by 10 bases and J by 4 bases, with 23 bases between the two germline ends. CDR1 and CDR2 from the germline V gene are ENHRY and SYGVKD. The CDR3 sequence is 15 residues long. CDR3 in amino acids: CATAPPPAGAYEQYF. CDR3 DNA sequence: TGTGCCACCGCTCCCCCCCCCGCGGGGGCTTACGAGCAGTACTTC.

DNA for the CDR3: TGCGCCAGCAGCTTGGGTGATTTGAACACTGAAGCTTTCTTT. It translates to CASSLGDLNTEAFF. V usage is TRBV5-1 and J usage is TRBJ1-1, with D uncertain. Germline V gene lookup returns CDR1 SGHRS and CDR2 YFSETQ. This CDR3 has 14 amino acids. V was trimmed by 0 bases and J by 0 bases, leaving 6 bases between them.

This sequence joins TRBV27 and TRBJ1-2, with D possibly TRBD1 on 6 matching bases. Germline CDR1 MNHEY, CDR2 SMNVEV (reference sequence). Trimming took 5 bases from V and 2 from J, leaving 24 bases between them. The CDR3 loop spans 18 amino acids. The CDR3 coding sequence is TGTGCCAGCAGTCCCTGGACAGTAGGGAGGCCGGGGAACTATGGCTACACCTTC. Its protein product is CASSPWTVGRPGNYGYTF.

This chain joins TRBV6-6 and TRBJ1-5, with 8 bases lining up with TRBD1. This CDR3 comprises 14 residues. Germline trimming cut 2 bases from V and 5 bases from J; bases unmatched to any gene: 2. Germline CDR1 is MNHNY and CDR2 is SVGAGI (reference sequence). CDR3 in DNA: TGTGCCAGCAGTTACGGGACAGGAGATCAGCCCCAGCATTTT. As protein: CASSYGTGDQPQHF.

In its sample, this clone was seen once. The V and J genes are TRBV30 and TRBJ1-6; D remains unclear. This CDR3 is built from 16 residues. The germline gives CDR1 GTSNPN, CDR2 SVGIG (reference sequence). Trimming removed 1 base from V and 7 bases from J, with 17 bases in between. The CDR3 nucleotides are TGTGCCTGGAGTGCACCCGGGCAGGAAACCAATTCACCCCTCCACTTT. Amino acid sequence: CAWSAPGQETNSPLHF. Full variable domain (missing parts from reference TRBV30 and TRBJ1-6): SQTIHQWPATLVQPVGSPLSLECTVEGTSNPNLYWYRQAAGRGLQLLFYSVGIGQISSEVPQNLSASRPQDRQFILSSKKLLLSDSGFYLCAWSAPGQETNSPLHFGNGTRLTVT.